In this sample, the clone carrying this TCR beta chain turned up a few times. Its matching antigen is unknown. This specimen belongs to a study of spatial heterogeneity in lung cancer. Study-wide results and caveats: Counts that tracked tumor mutation counts were those of expanded intratumoral alpha and beta TCRs.

Each CDR3 protein gets one entry after TCRdb re-called the 5' RACE reads with MiXCR. The data hold 7,500 to 10,000 distinct CDR3 sequences, with 5% observed a single time. The sample's time point: sample taken at primary tumor resection. Unsorted whole RNA of tumor, nontumor lung or frozen PBMC was sequenced. This CDR3 contains 11 residues. V lost 6 bases to trimming and J lost 6 bases, with 10 bases between them. The germline V gene encodes CDR1 DFQATT and CDR2 SNEGSKA (reference sequence). This clonotype was sampled from a female donor with early-stage non-small cell lung cancer. The specimen was lung tumor tissue, collected at surgery. The chain couples TRBV20-1 to TRBJ2-3, with a weak D call TRBD2 (6 bases). This CDR3 reads CSALAGDTQYF. The CDR3 DNA is TGCAGTGCCCTGGCGGGGGATACGCAGTATTTT.